This entry features one T cell receptor beta chain sequence. This entry is derived from a study of cytomegalovirus exposure and HLA in healthy donors. For the study at large: HLA-typed donors were the source of roughly 85 million unique TCRs held in an early data release.

The PCR used 60 Vbeta and 13 Jbeta primers. The protocol was immunoSEQ multiplex PCR, while the TCRdb copy is restricted to in-frame clones and leaves out a portion. Of approximately 150,000 clones listed, around 86% are singletons. Trimming cost V 0 bases and J 11 bases, with 14 bases left between them. The CDR3 is 13 residues long. Germline-derived CDR1 and CDR2 are SGHVS and FQNEAQ. The sample taken for sequencing was PBMCs. This sequence joins TRBV7-8 and TRBJ2-7, with D maybe TRBD2 (5 bases). The sequence was obtained from a man aged 50 to 60 in good health and CMV-seropositive. DNA of the CDR3: TGTGCCAGCAGCTTAGCCGGACTTCCCCGCGAGTACTTC. It encodes CASSLAGLPREYF.